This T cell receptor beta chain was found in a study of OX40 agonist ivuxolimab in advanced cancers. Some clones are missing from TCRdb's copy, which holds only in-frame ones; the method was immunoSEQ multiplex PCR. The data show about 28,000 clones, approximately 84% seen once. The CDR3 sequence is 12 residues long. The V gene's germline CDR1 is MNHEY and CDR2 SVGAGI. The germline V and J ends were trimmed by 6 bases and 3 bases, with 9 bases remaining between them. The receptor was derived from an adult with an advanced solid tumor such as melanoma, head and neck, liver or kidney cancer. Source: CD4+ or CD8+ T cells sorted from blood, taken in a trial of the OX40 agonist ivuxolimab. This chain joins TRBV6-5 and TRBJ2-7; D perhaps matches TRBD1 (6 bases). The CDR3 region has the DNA TGTGCCAGCAGGGCAGGGGACTACGAGCAGTACTTC. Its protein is CASRAGDYEQYF.